The 19 T cell receptor beta chains below were found in one sample sequenced in a study of blood T cell repertoires in COVID-19 (TCRdb year 2020). Library generation was performed with the immunoSEQ multiplex PCR assay. Held by TCRdb, this immuneACCESS table contains in-frame sequences only and omits some clones. Under half of the omission traces to an unresolved V gene where checked; the cause of the rest is unknown. The sample table holds some 500,000 clones, of which around 87% were seen once. 1.5% to 2% of the sample rests with the top ten. The specimen sequenced was PBMCs or T cells enriched from blood (not recorded which). Receptor source: a woman in her thirties or forties who had recovered from COVID-19.

The chain links TRBV11-3 to TRBJ2-1; 8 nucleotides match TRBD2. The CDR3 covers 15 residues. J was trimmed by 8 bases and V by 4 bases; bases with no gene match: 10. Germline V gene lookup returns CDR1 SGHNT and CDR2 YENEEA. CDR3 loop: CASSSLRGLGYEQFF. DNA for the CDR3: TGTGCCAGCAGCTCCCTAAGGGGACTAGGCTATGAGCAGTTCTTC.

The gene calls are TRBV3-1 (or the pseudogene TRBV3-2) and TRBJ2-5; possibly TRBD1 for D (5 bases). Germline assignment: CDR1 LGHDT and CDR2 YNNKEL (reference sequence). The V end lost 4 bases, the J end lost 3 bases, and 12 bases lay between the germline ends. The CDR3 loop spans 14 amino acids. CDR3 nucleotides: TGTGCCAGCAGCCTCCTAAGGGGCGAAGAGACCCAGTACTTC. Translated, it gives CASSLLRGEETQYF.

This clone showed up just a few times. This chain connects TRBV4-3 to TRBJ2-2, with D perhaps matching TRBD1 (5 bases). The CDR3 covers 15 residues. Germline assignment: CDR1 LGHNA and CDR2 YSLEER. Trimming removed 0 bases at V and 7 bases at J, with 12 bases between. In DNA form, the CDR3 reads TGCGCCAGCAGCCAAGAACTGGACAATGGCGGGGAGCTGTTTTTT. As protein: CASSQELDNGGELFF.

This clone was observed a few times. The J gene is TRBJ1-1, the V gene TRBV7-2, with D possibly TRBD1 on 5 matching bases. Germline V gives CDR1 SGHTA, CDR2 FQGNSA. Trimming removed 6 bases from V and 2 bases from J, with 16 bases in between. This CDR3 has 15 amino acids. The CDR3 loop reads CASSYIWRGNTEAFF. The CDR3 DNA reads TGTGCCAGCAGTTATATTTGGAGGGGCAACACTGAAGCTTTCTTT.

The chain joins TRBV7-9 to TRBJ1-4, with D perhaps matching TRBD1 (5 bases). CDR1 is SEHNR and CDR2 is FQNEAQ in the germline V gene (reference sequence). V was trimmed by 4 bases and J by 4 bases, leaving 16 bases between them. This CDR3 is 16 amino acids long. For the CDR3, the DNA is TGTGCCAGCAGCTACTTCGCTGGGAGGGGTAATGAAAAACTGTTTTTT. This codes for CASSYFAGRGNEKLFF.

The CDR3 DNA is TGTGCCACCAGTGTTCAGGGGGCCACTCAGCCCCAGCATTTT. Translated: CATSVQGATQPQHF. The chain uses TRBV24-1 and TRBJ1-5; the match to TRBD1 covers 8 bases. The J segment lost 6 bases and the V segment lost 5 bases, leaving 5 bases of the junction unmatched. The CDR3 is 14 amino acids. Germline CDR1 is KGHDR and CDR2 is SFDVKD.

The chain carries TRBV2 and TRBJ2-1; 11 nucleotides match TRBD1. The CDR3 is 15 amino acids. Germline V gene data show CDR1 as SNHLY and CDR2 as FYNNEI. V shed 6 bases, J shed 6 bases, and the junction held 7 bases outside the gene matches. In DNA form, the CDR3 reads TGTGCCAGCAGGCTCCGGGACAGGGGGGTCAATGAGCAGTTCTTC. This translates into CASRLRDRGVNEQFF.

This clone was seen a handful of times. The chain links TRBV2 to TRBJ1-2; D call uncertain. CDR3 length: 13 amino acids. The germline CDR1 and CDR2 sequences are SNHLY and FYNNEI. V was trimmed by 11 bases and J by 2 bases, leaving 15 bases between them. This CDR3 reads CAPGVEGNYGYTF. Here the CDR3 DNA reads TGTGCCCCCGGGGTCGAGGGAAACTATGGCTACACCTTC.

V and J are TRBV12-3 or TRBV12-4 and TRBJ2-7; 7 bases map to TRBD1. This CDR3 region has 13 residues. Losses at the gene ends were 10 bases for V and 0 bases for J; bases not matched to a gene: 6. CDR3 bases: TGTGCCACTAGGGACAGAATCTCCTACGAGCAGTACTTC. It specifies CATRDRISYEQYF.

The chain couples TRBV6-2 or TRBV6-3 to TRBJ1-1; no firm D call. Per germline, CDR1 MNHEY and CDR2 SVGEGT. The CDR3 extends over 14 amino acids. V dropped 4 bases and J dropped 5 bases, with 14 bases sitting between them. The CDR3 region is CASSWNGQATEAFF. The DNA of the CDR3 is TGTGCCAGCAGTTGGAACGGTCAGGCGACTGAAGCTTTCTTT.

The table lists this clone with a count of one. The chain links TRBV13 to TRBJ1-3; tentatively, D is TRBD1 (6 bases). Deletions cut 4 bases from V and 3 bases from J, with 10 bases between. The CDR3 spans 14 residues. Germline CDR1 reads PRHDT; CDR2 reads FYEKMQ (reference sequence). The CDR3 loop reads CASSSQGIGNTIYF. CDR3 bases: TGTGCCAGCAGCTCACAGGGAATTGGAAACACCATATATTTT.

CDR3 DNA: TGTGCCTGGAGTGTAGGGTCTAGCGGAACCGGCACAGATACGCAGTATTTT. Protein: CAWSVGSSGTGTDTQYF. The V gene is TRBV30, the J gene TRBJ2-3; 7 nucleotides line up with TRBD2. The CDR3 runs 17 residues. The V and J ends lost 0 bases and 1 base, in that order; junction bases with no gene match: 10. CDR1 and CDR2 (germline): GTSNPN, SVGIG (reference sequence).

The rearrangement links TRBV18 to TRBJ2-3, with 9 nucleotides matching TRBD2. This CDR3 has 15 amino acids. Per germline, CDR1 KGHSH and CDR2 LQKENI. The V and J ends lost 8 bases and 2 bases, in that order; junction bases with no gene match: 8. For the CDR3, the DNA is TGTGCCAGCCGAATACCGGGACTAGCCACAGATACGCAGTATTTT. Translation gives CASRIPGLATDTQYF.

V is TRBV5-1 and J is TRBJ2-6; TRBD1 aligns across 8 bases. After removal of 0 bases from V and 0 bases from J, the junction contained 17 bases not matched to a gene. Germline-derived CDR1 and CDR2 are SGHRS and YFSETQ. This CDR3 has 22 residues. The CDR3 protein is CASSLAPVGAGTGNSGANVLTF. The CDR3 DNA sequence: TGCGCCAGCAGCTTGGCCCCGGTCGGAGCAGGGACAGGAAACTCTGGGGCCAACGTCCTGACTTTC.

V is TRBV6-4 and J is TRBJ2-3; possibly TRBD1 for D (6 bases). The germline CDR1 and CDR2 sequences are MRHNA and SNTAGT. Trimming shortened V by 6 bases and J by 6 bases, and 16 bases separated the two germline ends. The CDR3 consists of 14 residues. The CDR3 spells CASSPGAGLDTQYF. The CDR3 DNA reads TGTGCCAGCAGCCCAGGGGCGGGTTTGGATACGCAGTATTTT.

This rearrangement joins TRBV24-1 to TRBJ2-5, with a possible D match to TRBD2 (6 bases). Germline V gives CDR1 KGHDR, CDR2 SFDVKD. V dropped 5 bases and J dropped 4 bases, with 22 bases sitting between them. This CDR3 contains 17 residues. The chain's CDR3 is CATSGRDRSYGGETQYF. In DNA form, the CDR3 reads TGTGCCACCAGTGGGAGGGACCGATCTTACGGCGGAGAGACCCAGTACTTC.

The V gene is TRBV7-8, the J gene TRBJ1-5; D ambiguous. The CDR3 contains 15 residues. The germline V gene encodes CDR1 SGHVS and CDR2 FQNEAQ. V was trimmed by 1 base and J by 5 bases, leaving 12 bases between them. The CDR3 loop reads CASSLGTGRYQPQHF. CDR3 in DNA: TGTGCCAGCAGCTTAGGGACCGGGAGGTATCAGCCCCAGCATTTT.

The J gene is TRBJ1-5, the V gene TRBV5-1; D gene unclear. The germline CDR1 and CDR2 sequences are SGHRS and YFSETQ. The CDR3 extends over 14 amino acids. V gave up 0 bases and J gave up 0 bases, with 4 bases separating them. The CDR3 nucleotides read TGCGCCAGCAGCTTGGATAGTAGCAATCAGCCCCAGCATTTT. Its translation: CASSLDSSNQPQHF.

The V gene is TRBV5-1, the J gene TRBJ2-5, with D tentatively TRBD1 (5 bases). Between the trimmed V and J ends, which lost 3 bases and 2 bases, there was a span of 11 bases. Germline V CDR1 and CDR2: SGHRS, YFSETQ. The CDR3 sequence is 14 residues long. CDR3 coding DNA: TGCGCCAGCAGCTCCTCAGGGTTTCAAGAGACCCAGTACTTC. Translating it yields CASSSSGFQETQYF.